These T cell receptor beta chains were read from a single sample in a study of T cells in Graves' hyperthyroidism and ophthalmopathy. TCRdb itself ran the multiplex PCR reads through MiXCR, one entry per CDR3 protein. The table shows about 550,000 distinct CDR3 sequences, with 20% occurring only once. Sequencing was carried out using blood. These receptors were collected from a man younger than 35 with Graves' hyperthyroidism. Both conserved end residues are part of each CDR3. Fields, in order: J gene, clone size, D gene, V gene, CDR3 DNA, CDR3 protein. D genes are given only for firm matches. A row's size may be missing; if present it is once, few, many or a size class.

j_gene: TRBJ2-5
abundance: many
d_gene: NA
v_gene: TRBV24-1
CDR3nt: TGTGCCACCAGTGACCAGGCCGGTTCGCCCGGGGCCGACCAAGAGACCCAGTACTTC
CDR3aa: CATSDQAGSPGADQETQYF

j_gene: TRBJ1-6
abundance: many
d_gene: TRBD1
v_gene: TRBV12-3/TRBV12-4
CDR3nt: TGTGCCAGCAGTATCCATGGGACAGGGCCTTCACCCCTCCACTTT
CDR3aa: CASSIHGTGPSPLHF

j_gene: TRBJ1-1
abundance: many
d_gene: NA
v_gene: TRBV5-1
CDR3nt: TGCGCCAGCAGCTTGGGACAGAACATGAACACTGAAGCTTTCTTT
CDR3aa: CASSLGQNMNTEAFF

j_gene: TRBJ2-7
abundance: many
d_gene: TRBD1
v_gene: TRBV6-2/TRBV6-3
CDR3nt: TGTGCCAGCAGTTACCAACCCGGGACAGTATACGAGCAGTACTTC
CDR3aa: CASSYQPGTVYEQYF

j_gene: TRBJ1-2
abundance: NA
d_gene: TRBD1
v_gene: TRBV28
CDR3nt: TGTGCCAGCTTTAAGGGGACAGGGAATTCTGAAGGCTACACCTTC
CDR3aa: CASFKGTGNSEGYTF

j_gene: TRBJ2-2
abundance: NA
d_gene: NA
v_gene: TRBV6-1
CDR3nt: TGTGCCATAGGAGGGGTCACCGGGGAGCTGTTTTTT
CDR3aa: CAIGGVTGELFF

j_gene: TRBJ1-1
abundance: few
d_gene: NA
v_gene: TRBV19
CDR3nt: TGTGCCAGTTCCCAGATGTTGAACACTGAAGCTTTCTTT
CDR3aa: CASSQMLNTEAFF

j_gene: TRBJ1-2
abundance: NA
d_gene: NA
v_gene: TRBV19
CDR3nt: TGTGCCAGTAACCCGGTCGCAGGGAATTATGGCTACACCTTC
CDR3aa: CASNPVAGNYGYTF

j_gene: TRBJ2-5
abundance: many
d_gene: NA
v_gene: TRBV12-3/TRBV12-4
CDR3nt: TGTGCCAGCAGTCCCCCCTTTGGCGATTGGACGGAGACCCAGTACTTC
CDR3aa: CASSPPFGDWTETQYF

j_gene: TRBJ1-1
abundance: many
d_gene: NA
v_gene: TRBV5-1
CDR3nt: TGCGCCAGCAAGGACTTGGGGGGCACTGAAGCTTTCTTT
CDR3aa: CASKDLGGTEAFF

j_gene: TRBJ1-5
abundance: many
d_gene: NA
v_gene: TRBV2
CDR3nt: TGTGCCAGCGGGTCCGGACAAGATCAGCCCCAGCATTTT
CDR3aa: CASGSGQDQPQHF

j_gene: TRBJ1-2
abundance: many
d_gene: NA
v_gene: TRBV29-1
CDR3nt: TGCAGCGTTGAAGATCGGGGGGGCTCTGGCTACACCTTC
CDR3aa: CSVEDRGGSGYTF

j_gene: TRBJ1-6
abundance: NA
d_gene: NA
v_gene: TRBV28
CDR3nt: TGTGCCAGCAGTTTATATATCCCCATGAGGTCGGATTCACCCCTCCACTTT
CDR3aa: CASSLYIPMRSDSPLHF

j_gene: TRBJ2-2
abundance: NA
d_gene: TRBD1
v_gene: TRBV20-1
CDR3nt: TGCATTGCTGGGGCAGGGGGTTACGGGGAGCTGTTCTTT
CDR3aa: CIAGAGGYGELFF

j_gene: TRBJ2-7
abundance: NA
d_gene: NA
v_gene: TRBV29-1
CDR3nt: TGCAGCGTTACGATGCCGGGAGACTTCTACGAGCAGTACTTC
CDR3aa: CSVTMPGDFYEQYF

j_gene: TRBJ1-1
abundance: NA
d_gene: NA
v_gene: TRBV11-2
CDR3nt: TGTGCCAGCAGCATGGGCCTTGACGCTGAAGCTTTCTTT
CDR3aa: CASSMGLDAEAFF

j_gene: TRBJ1-2
abundance: few
d_gene: TRBD1
v_gene: TRBV5-1
CDR3nt: TGCGCCAGCAGAGTCGGACAGGCTACTAACTATGGCTACACCTTC
CDR3aa: CASRVGQATNYGYTF

j_gene: TRBJ2-7
abundance: NA
d_gene: NA
v_gene: TRBV11-2
CDR3nt: TGTGCCAGCAGCTTGAGGGTATCCTCCTTCGAGCAGTACTTC
CDR3aa: CASSLRVSSFEQYF

j_gene: TRBJ2-2
abundance: NA
d_gene: TRBD2
v_gene: TRBV5-4
CDR3nt: TGTGCCAGCAGCTTGGCCACCGTAGGACTAGCGGTCACCGGGGAGCTGTTTTTT
CDR3aa: CASSLATVGLAVTGELFF

j_gene: TRBJ1-5
abundance: many
d_gene: NA
v_gene: TRBV12-3/TRBV12-4
CDR3nt: TGTGCCAGCAGTTTAGAGGTCGGTCCGAAGTTCAATCAGCCCCAGCATTTT
CDR3aa: CASSLEVGPKFNQPQHF

j_gene: TRBJ2-5
abundance: many
d_gene: NA
v_gene: TRBV12-3/TRBV12-4
CDR3nt: TGTGCCAGCAGTTTGGTCCCTAGGAGTGAGACCCAGTACTTC
CDR3aa: CASSLVPRSETQYF

j_gene: TRBJ2-5
abundance: many
d_gene: TRBD1
v_gene: TRBV7-6
CDR3nt: TGTGCCAGCAGCGAGCGGACAGGCCGCCATGGGACCCAGTACTTC
CDR3aa: CASSERTGRHGTQYF

j_gene: TRBJ1-2
abundance: many
d_gene: TRBD1
v_gene: TRBV6-1
CDR3nt: TGTGCCAGCAGTGAAGCGACAGGGTCCTATGGCTACACCTTC
CDR3aa: CASSEATGSYGYTF

j_gene: TRBJ2-2
abundance: few
d_gene: NA
v_gene: TRBV7-9
CDR3nt: TGTGCCAGCAGCGAGAGATATTCGAACACCGGGGAGCTGTTTTTT
CDR3aa: CASSERYSNTGELFF

j_gene: TRBJ2-7
abundance: NA
d_gene: TRBD2
v_gene: TRBV27
CDR3nt: TGTGCCAGCAGACCTAGCGGGAGGATTTCCTACGAGCAGTACTTC
CDR3aa: CASRPSGRISYEQYF

j_gene: TRBJ2-7
abundance: many
d_gene: TRBD2
v_gene: TRBV28
CDR3nt: TGTGCCAGCAGTTTAACCGGGACTAGCGCCGAGCAGTACTTC
CDR3aa: CASSLTGTSAEQYF

j_gene: TRBJ1-5
abundance: many
d_gene: TRBD1
v_gene: TRBV19
CDR3nt: TGTGCCAGTAGCGGGGACAGGGGCAATCAGCCCCAGCATTTT
CDR3aa: CASSGDRGNQPQHF

j_gene: TRBJ1-2
abundance: few
d_gene: NA
v_gene: TRBV29-1
CDR3nt: TGCAGCGTTTCAGGGAGCGACTATGGCTACACCTTC
CDR3aa: CSVSGSDYGYTF

j_gene: TRBJ1-5
abundance: many
d_gene: NA
v_gene: TRBV12-3/TRBV12-4
CDR3nt: TGTGCCAGCAGTAGGGAAGTTCAGCCCCAGCATTTT
CDR3aa: CASSREVQPQHF

j_gene: TRBJ2-4
abundance: many
d_gene: TRBD1
v_gene: TRBV2
CDR3nt: TGTGCCAGCAGCGGGACAGGGGCCTTGGGGAACATTCAGTACTTC
CDR3aa: CASSGTGALGNIQYF